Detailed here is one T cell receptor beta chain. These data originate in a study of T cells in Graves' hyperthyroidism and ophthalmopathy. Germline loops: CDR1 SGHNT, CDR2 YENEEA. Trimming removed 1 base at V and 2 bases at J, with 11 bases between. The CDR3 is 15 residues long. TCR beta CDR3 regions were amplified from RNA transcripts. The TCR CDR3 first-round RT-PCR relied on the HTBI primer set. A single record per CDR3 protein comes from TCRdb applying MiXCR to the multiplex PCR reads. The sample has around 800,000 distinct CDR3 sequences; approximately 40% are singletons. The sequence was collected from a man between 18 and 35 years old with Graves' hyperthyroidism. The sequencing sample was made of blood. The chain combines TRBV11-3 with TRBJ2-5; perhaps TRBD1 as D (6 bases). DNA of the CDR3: TGTGCCAGCAGCTTAGGGTCGACAGGACAAGAGACCCAGTACTTC. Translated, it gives CASSLGSTGQETQYF.